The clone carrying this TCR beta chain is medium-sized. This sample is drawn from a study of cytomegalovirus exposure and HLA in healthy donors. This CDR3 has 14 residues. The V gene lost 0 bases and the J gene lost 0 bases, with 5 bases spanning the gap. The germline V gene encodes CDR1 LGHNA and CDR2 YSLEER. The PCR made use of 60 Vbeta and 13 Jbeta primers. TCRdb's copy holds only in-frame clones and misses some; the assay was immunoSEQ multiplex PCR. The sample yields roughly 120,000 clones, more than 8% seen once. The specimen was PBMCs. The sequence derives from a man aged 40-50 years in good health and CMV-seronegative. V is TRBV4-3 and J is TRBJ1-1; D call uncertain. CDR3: CASSQDGMNTEAFF. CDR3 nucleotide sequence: TGCGCCAGCAGCCAAGACGGGATGAACACTGAAGCTTTCTTT.